This is a list of T cell receptor beta chains from one sample in a study of cytomegalovirus exposure and HLA in healthy donors. The repertoire was sequenced with immunoSEQ multiplex PCR; TCRdb's copy has only in-frame clones and lacks some. The sample yields about 150,000 clones, 70% to 80% seen once. The sequencing sample was made of PBMCs. The receptor source for this set is a woman aged 40 to 49 in good health and CMV-seronegative. The CDR3 runs from the conserved cysteine through the conserved F or W. D genes are given only for firm matches. A clone size is listed for some rows: how often the clone was seen (once, few, many), or a class if it is expanded.

>TRBJ1-1|TRBV12-5|TRBD1|-
TGTGCTAGTGGTCGAGCCTTGGGACAGGGGATTGCTGAAGCTTTCTTT
CASGRALGQGIAEAFF
>TRBJ2-1|TRBV7-9|-|-
TGTGCCAGCAGTCCCTCGGGAATAATAAGCAATGAGCAGTTCTTC
CASSPSGIISNEQFF
>TRBJ1-1|TRBV28|-|-
TGTGCCAGCAGTTCGGCAGGGGATATAGTGAACACTGAAGCTTTCTTT
CASSSAGDIVNTEAFF
>TRBJ2-7|TRBV28|-|-
TGTGCCAGCAGTCAATCCCCTGGGCGCAAGGTCGCGTACGAGCAGTACTTC
CASSQSPGRKVAYEQYF
>TRBJ1-2|TRBV6-4|TRBD1|-
TGTGCCAGCACACCCGGGACAGGGGCTTCCTATGGCTACACCTTC
CASTPGTGASYGYTF
>TRBJ2-1|TRBV5-1|TRBD2|-
TGCGCCAGCAGCGGCGGGACTAGCGGGGTCGGGAATGAGCAGTTCTTC
CASSGGTSGVGNEQFF
>TRBJ1-2|TRBV6-1|TRBD1|-
TGTGCCAGCAGTGACCCAGGACAGGGGAACTATGGCTACACCTTC
CASSDPGQGNYGYTF
>TRBJ2-1|TRBV5-1|-|-
TGCGCCAGCAGCTTGGCTGAGTTAACGTTCTTC
CASSLAELTFF
>TRBJ2-3|TRBV10-1|-|-
TGCGCCAGCAGTGAGGACTCCTCTTACACAGATACGCAGTATTTT
CASSEDSSYTDTQYF
>TRBJ2-5|TRBV5-4|TRBD2|-
TGTGCCAGCAGCGGAGGGACTAGCGGGGGGGCGTGGGAGACCCAGTACTTC
CASSGGTSGGAWETQYF
>TRBJ1-4|TRBV11-2|-|-
TGTGCCAGCAGCCGTCAGACAGGTCAAGGGGAAAAACTGTTTTTT
CASSRQTGQGEKLFF
>TRBJ2-5|TRBV21-1|-|-
TGTGCCAGCAGCAAAAGGGGGAGTAGGACCCAGTACTTC
CASSKRGSRTQYF
>TRBJ2-7|TRBV6-1|-|-
TGTGCCAGCGGTCTTACTGGAGCGCAGCAGTACTTC
CASGLTGAQQYF
>TRBJ1-1|TRBV7-6|TRBD1|-
TGTGCCAGCAGCTTAGGTGGGACAGCCGAAGCTTTCTTT
CASSLGGTAEAFF
>TRBJ1-2|TRBV29-1|-|-
TGCAGCGTTGGGGGGGGGCAAGAATATGGCTACACCTTC
CSVGGGQEYGYTF
>TRBJ1-2|TRBV6-5|TRBD1|-
TGTGCCAGCAGGGGACAGGGCCTTTATGGCTACACCTTC
CASRGQGLYGYTF
>TRBJ2-1|TRBV25-1|TRBD2|-
TGTGCCAGCAGTGAAAGTAGCGGGAGGGTGAACAATGAGCAGTTCTTC
CASSESSGRVNNEQFF
>TRBJ1-1|TRBV19|TRBD1|-
TGTGCCAGTAGTATGAGTCCGGGACAGGGCAACACTGAAGCTTTCTTT
CASSMSPGQGNTEAFF
>TRBJ2-3|TRBV28|TRBD2|-
TGTGCCAGCAGTTTAAAATGGGGAGGGCCCACAGATACGCAGTATTTT
CASSLKWGGPTDTQYF
>TRBJ1-2|TRBV6-5|-|-
TGTGCCAGCAGTTACGGCGGCACCCAGAACTATGGCTACACCTTC
CASSYGGTQNYGYTF
>TRBJ2-5|TRBV7-2|-|-
TGTGCCAGCAGCTTAGAGCCAGCGCAAGAGACCCAGTACTTC
CASSLEPAQETQYF
>TRBJ2-2|TRBV6-6|TRBD1|few
TGTGCCAGCAGTTACAGGACAGGGAACACCGGGGAGCTGTTTTTT
CASSYRTGNTGELFF
>TRBJ2-3|TRBV10-3|TRBD2|-
TGTGCCATCGCTCGGGGTAGCGGGGGAGATACGCAGTATTTT
CAIARGSGGDTQYF
>TRBJ2-7|TRBV5-1|-|-
TGCGCCAGCAAAGTGGACTTTGCCTACGAGCAGTACTTC
CASKVDFAYEQYF
>TRBJ1-6|TRBV5-1|-|-
TGCGCCAGCAGCTTGGGATGGCAGGGAAATTCACCCCTCCACTTT
CASSLGWQGNSPLHF
>TRBJ2-1|TRBV6-5|TRBD2|-
TGTGCCAGTTCCCGGGAGGGTCGGAATGAGCAGTTCTTC
CASSREGRNEQFF
>TRBJ2-7|TRBV2|TRBD1|-
TGTGCCAGCAGTGAAGCGGGAGAGGGACAGGGGGCAAACTCCTACGAGCAGTACTTC
CASSEAGEGQGANSYEQYF
>TRBJ1-2|TRBV5-1|-|-
TGCGCCAGCAGCTTGGGAACAGCGGGCTATGGCTACACCTTC
CASSLGTAGYGYTF
>TRBJ2-7|TRBV5-8|-|-
TGTGCCAGCAGCTTGGGCCAGGTCGCCTACGAGCAGTACTTC
CASSLGQVAYEQYF
>TRBJ1-2|TRBV6-5|-|-
TGTGCCAGCAGTTCCGTAGTAGGCTACACCTTC
CASSSVVGYTF
>TRBJ2-5|TRBV10-3|TRBD2|-
TGTGCCATCAGTGGAGGGGCGGGAGAGTTCGGACAAGAGACCCAGTACTTC
CAISGGAGEFGQETQYF
>TRBJ2-7|TRBV10-1|TRBD1|-
TGCGCCACCGGGACAGGGGAAGGAGACGAGCAGTACTTC
CATGTGEGDEQYF
>TRBJ2-5|TRBV5-1|TRBD1|-
TGCGCCAGCACCCCGGGACAGGGGGCGCCCTTGGAGACCCAGTACTTC
CASTPGQGAPLETQYF
>TRBJ2-1|TRBV9|-|-
TGTGCCAGCAGCGTAGCCCACAGGGCCAATGAGCAGTTCTTC
CASSVAHRANEQFF
>TRBJ1-1|TRBV5-1|TRBD1|few
TGCGCCAGCAGCTTATACAGGGGGAACACTGAAGCTTTCTTT
CASSLYRGNTEAFF
>TRBJ1-1|TRBV29-1|-|few
TGCAGCGTTGAACGAGGGCGGAACACTGAAGCTTTCTTT
CSVERGRNTEAFF
>TRBJ1-2|TRBV30|-|once
TGTGCCTGGAGTGGGGGGGACTATGGCTACACCTTC
CAWSGGDYGYTF
>TRBJ2-5|TRBV18|-|once
TGTGCCAGCTCACCACCGGCGGGCCTTGGGGAGACCCAGTACTTC
CASSPPAGLGETQYF
>TRBJ1-5|TRBV7-6|TRBD1|-
TGTGCCAGCAGCTTAGCGCCCCCTGGACAGGCCTTTCCCCAGCCCCAGCATTTT
CASSLAPPGQAFPQPQHF
>TRBJ1-5|TRBV4-2|-|-
TGTGCCAGCAGCCCCTCGGAGTCTAGCAATCAGCCCCAGCATTTT
CASSPSESSNQPQHF
>TRBJ2-1|TRBV7-9|TRBD2|-
TGTGCCAGCAGCCCAAGGGCAACTAGCGGGAGGAGGGATGAGCAGTTCTTC
CASSPRATSGRRDEQFF
>TRBJ1-2|TRBV11-2|-|-
TGTGCCAGCAGCAAGGGACAAGACTATGGCTACACCTTC
CASSKGQDYGYTF
>TRBJ2-3|TRBV6-4|-|-
TGTGCCAGCAGTGAGAGTCCCGAGGGCACAGATACGCAGTATTTT
CASSESPEGTDTQYF
>TRBJ2-2|TRBV10-2|TRBD2|-
TGCGCCAGCAGTCAGAGCGGGGGGGCCTCCGGCGGGGAGCTGTTTTTT
CASSQSGGASGGELFF
>TRBJ2-1|TRBV11-3|-|-
TGTGCCAGCAGCTTAGCCCCGGGGAACAATGAGCAGTTCTTC
CASSLAPGNNEQFF
>TRBJ2-1|TRBV11-2|-|-
TGTGCCAGCAGCCCCCGGACAGCCTACAATGAGCAGTTCTTC
CASSPRTAYNEQFF
>TRBJ1-2|TRBV19|-|-
TGTGCCAGTAGTATGACGGGGGAGGTCTATGGCTACACCTTC
CASSMTGEVYGYTF
>TRBJ1-1|TRBV6-5|-|few
TGTGCCAGCAGCCGACCCCAGGGGTGGAACACTGAAGCTTTCTTT
CASSRPQGWNTEAFF
>TRBJ2-3|TRBV20-1|-|-
TGCAGGGACTATCGAGATACGCAGTATTTT
CRDYRDTQYF
>TRBJ1-2|TRBV11-3|TRBD1|-
TGTGCCAGCAGCTGCCTTAGGACAGGACCCGGCTACACCTTC
CASSCLRTGPGYTF
>TRBJ2-1|TRBV5-1|TRBD1|-
TGCGCCAGCAGCTTGGGAGTAACAGGGGCCTACAATGAGCAGTTCTTC
CASSLGVTGAYNEQFF
>TRBJ2-2|TRBV2|TRBD1|once
TGTGCCAGCAGTGGAGACAGGGGGCCCGGGGAGCTGTTTTTT
CASSGDRGPGELFF
>TRBJ2-3|TRBV21-1|-|-
TGTGCCAGCAGCTTACAGGGGGTGTTTAAAGATACGCAGTATTTT
CASSLQGVFKDTQYF
>TRBJ2-7|TRBV29-1|-|-
TGCAGCGTCACAGGATCGGCTCTCCACGAGCAGTACTTC
CSVTGSALHEQYF
>TRBJ2-7|TRBV7-9|-|-
TGTGCCAGCAGCTTAGGGACAGACTCCTACGAGCAGTACTTC
CASSLGTDSYEQYF
>TRBJ2-7|TRBV21-1|-|-
TGTGCCAGCAAGCTGGGGATCAGGGCGGACTACGAGCAGTACTTC
CASKLGIRADYEQYF
>TRBJ2-1|TRBV29-1|TRBD2|few
TGCAGCGTTTCTGTTCCGGGACTAGCGGGAGGTGAGCAGTTCTTC
CSVSVPGLAGGEQFF
>TRBJ2-7|TRBV21-1|-|few
TGTGCCAGCAGCAACGTGACTAGCGGGGGGTCTATGGTCCACGAGCAGTACTTC
CASSNVTSGGSMVHEQYF
>TRBJ2-7|TRBV27|TRBD1|-
TGTGCCAGCAGGCTACAGGGGGCCTACGAGCAGTACTTC
CASRLQGAYEQYF
>TRBJ1-3|TRBV28|-|once
TGTGCCAGCAGTGCACCGGGGAGATCTGGAAACACCATATATTTT
CASSAPGRSGNTIYF